Sequencing of this TCR beta chain was carried out in a study of tumor-infiltrating lymphocytes in oesophageal squamous cell carcinoma. TCRdb used MiXCR to reprocess the PCR reads, holding one entry per CDR3 protein. This sample has approximately 12,000 distinct CDR3 sequences, with around half found just once. The sequencing input was esophageal tumor tissue. This receptor was identified in a male donor with esophageal squamous cell carcinoma.

The CDR3 DNA follows: TGTGCCAGCAGCGGACTAGCGGGAGGTCATCGCTACAATGAGCAGTTCTTC. Its translation is CASSGLAGGHRYNEQFF. This sequence joins TRBV6-9 and TRBJ2-1; 14 bases line up with TRBD2. V lost 6 bases to trimming and J lost 3 bases; unmatched junction nucleotides: 7. The V gene's germline CDR1 is MNHGY and CDR2 SVAAGI. The CDR3 runs 17 residues.